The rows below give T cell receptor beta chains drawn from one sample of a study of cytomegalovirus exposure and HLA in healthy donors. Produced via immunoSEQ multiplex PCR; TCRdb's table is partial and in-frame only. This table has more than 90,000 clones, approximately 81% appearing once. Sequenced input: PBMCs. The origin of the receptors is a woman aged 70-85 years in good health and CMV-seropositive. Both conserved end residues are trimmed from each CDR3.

cdr3_aa: ASSQGSWQF
v_call: TRBV19

cdr3_aa: ASSPTVAGEQY
v_call: TRBV2

cdr3_aa: ASSPIEANTEAF
v_call: TRBV18

cdr3_aa: ASSDGGSSYEQY
v_call: TRBV10-1

cdr3_aa: ASSLRLAGPSYEQY
v_call: TRBV11-3

cdr3_aa: ASSANRDRASGT
v_call: TRBV5-4

cdr3_aa: AWSGNSNTGELF
v_call: TRBV30

cdr3_aa: ASSFYGSGETQY
v_call: TRBV7-2

cdr3_aa: ASSEVGGRGIETQY
v_call: TRBV6-1

cdr3_aa: ASSRLAGTYEQY
v_call: TRBV7-2

cdr3_aa: ASSIGDRGNSPLH
v_call: TRBV19

cdr3_aa: ASSGEAGVSEQF
v_call: TRBV6-1

cdr3_aa: ASTRTAIPYEQY
v_call: TRBV25-1

cdr3_aa: ASSLMWASGANVLT
v_call: TRBV27

cdr3_aa: ASTIPGGVQETQY
v_call: TRBV28

cdr3_aa: ASSIQGDGIQY
v_call: TRBV7-8

cdr3_aa: ASTVRGGRSYNEQF
v_call: TRBV28

cdr3_aa: ASSLVPLAGNEQF
v_call: TRBV7-2

cdr3_aa: ASSQESGAAGGPHYEQY
v_call: TRBV4-1

cdr3_aa: ASSLPMSQGARNEQF
v_call: TRBV5-4

cdr3_aa: ASSPMGTGSGEAF
v_call: TRBV10-2

cdr3_aa: ASSFEQSTRGYEQY
v_call: TRBV11-2

cdr3_aa: ASSLRTGDTGELF
v_call: TRBV5-1

cdr3_aa: ASSLGLSSGANVLT
v_call: TRBV5-8

cdr3_aa: ASSAGTPNTGELF
v_call: TRBV9

cdr3_aa: ASSARTGLGTEAF
v_call: TRBV7-2

cdr3_aa: ASSPSGVTQY
v_call: TRBV6-6

cdr3_aa: ASSQPVGTDSYEQY
v_call: TRBV23-1

cdr3_aa: ASSPSPTDSYEQY
v_call: TRBV9

cdr3_aa: ASRQIANSPLH
v_call: TRBV28

cdr3_aa: ATSRDQSGNTIY
v_call: TRBV15

cdr3_aa: ASSHTGKGSGNTIY
v_call: TRBV5-1

cdr3_aa: ASSRDRFSTEAF
v_call: TRBV7-3

cdr3_aa: AISGARERVYEQY
v_call: TRBV10-3

cdr3_aa: ASSLSRGYEQY
v_call: TRBV18

cdr3_aa: ASSLEQGYEQY
v_call: TRBV7-2

cdr3_aa: ASSVGTGKSYEQY
v_call: TRBV9

cdr3_aa: ASSSAGAVTSRTGELF
v_call: TRBV7-2

cdr3_aa: ASSQGQTGNTEAF
v_call: TRBV18

cdr3_aa: ASKTSGSTDTQY
v_call: TRBV2

cdr3_aa: ASSLVGGTGNTIY
v_call: TRBV5-5

cdr3_aa: ASSPRRGAYNEQF
v_call: TRBV18

cdr3_aa: ASRRLSGSSYEQY
v_call: TRBV6-6

cdr3_aa: ASSQSRGKNIQY
v_call: TRBV11-1

cdr3_aa: SSSLASGVEAF
v_call: TRBV7-9

cdr3_aa: ASSRSGLDYSTDTQY
v_call: TRBV6-4